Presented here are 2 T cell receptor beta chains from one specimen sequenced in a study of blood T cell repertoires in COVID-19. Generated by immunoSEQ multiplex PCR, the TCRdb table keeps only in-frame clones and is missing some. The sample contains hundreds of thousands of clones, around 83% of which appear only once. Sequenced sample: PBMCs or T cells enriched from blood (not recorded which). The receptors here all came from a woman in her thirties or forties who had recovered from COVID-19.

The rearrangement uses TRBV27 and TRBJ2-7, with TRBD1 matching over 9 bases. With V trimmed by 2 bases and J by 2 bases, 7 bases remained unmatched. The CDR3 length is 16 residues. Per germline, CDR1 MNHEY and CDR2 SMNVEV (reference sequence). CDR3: CASSLSIGTGTYEQYF. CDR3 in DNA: TGTGCCAGCAGTTTAAGTATTGGGACAGGGACCTACGAGCAGTACTTC.

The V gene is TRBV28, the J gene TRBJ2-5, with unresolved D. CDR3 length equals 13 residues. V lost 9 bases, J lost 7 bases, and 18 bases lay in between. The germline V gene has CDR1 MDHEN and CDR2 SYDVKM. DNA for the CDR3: TGTGCCAGTTATTATACCCGAACGGGGACCCAGTACTTC. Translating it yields CASYYTRTGTQYF.